This paragraph reports one T cell receptor beta chain. It lacks a known antigen. Per-base qualities were not stored, and no clone one base away is much larger. From the second PCR step on, the TCR alpha and beta chain libraries were amplified in separate reactions. To determine each donor's CMV status, fresh PBMCs were stimulated overnight with CMV viral lysate, and IFNgamma production from CD4+ T cells was then assessed. CD4 T cells were positively selected using Miltenyi beads, after which CD8 T cells were positively selected from the CD4-negative fraction. Cells stained for CD3, CD4, CD8, CD45RA, CD27 and a live/dead dye were sorted on a BD Aria II into four subsets by CD45RA and CD27. Blood was obtained from a few healthy volunteers, and the blood from each volunteer was fractionated into CD4 and CD8 T cells and subsequently into four differentiation subsets. Approximately 120 ml of peripheral blood was drawn per donor, and PBMC were isolated by Ficoll-Paque PLUS density-gradient centrifugation. The sorted cells were lysed in RLT buffer, after which RNA was extracted using a Qiagen RNeasy kit and kept at -80 degrees C.

This sample was taken from a study of naive and memory T cell subsets (dated by TCRdb to the late 2010s). For the wider study: An open-source, UMI-based TCR alpha and beta sequencing pipeline was applied to sorted naive and memory peripheral blood T cell subsets. IgG serology results and the functional CMV T cell responses were in complete agreement. RNA was DNase-treated and reverse transcribed with TCR constant-region primers, mostly using SuperScript III.

Study-wide findings and limitations: No ground truth was available to validate the repertoire findings for the naive and memory subsets. A clonotype was defined as a single alpha or beta chain sequence rather than as a paired alpha/beta receptor. After error correction, over 95% of naive TCR sequences appeared only once, giving much steeper abundance distributions than memory subsets. RNA-based TCR counts may be affected by expression changes linked to T cell activation and differentiation. In both CD4 and CD8 cells, a rise in Gini index and a fall in Shannon and inverse Simpson diversity were observed from naive through CM, EM and EMRA. The abundance of TCRs followed a power law with an exponent that differed between naive and memory subsets yet stayed consistent across the three individuals.

V is clipped by 10 bases and J by 5 bases, and the sequence between their germline boundaries is 12 bases long. The CDR3 holds 11 amino acids from the cysteine to the phenylalanine. The retained sequence is limited to the CDR3, 33 bases, with the frame set at the first base. The germline V gene yields MNHEY for CDR1 and SVGAGI for CDR2. Library preparation employed UMI-ligation and nested PCR. To cover both TRBC1 and TRBC2, the beta constant-region primer consisted of an equimolar mix of two oligonucleotides. The ligated cDNA went through four rounds of PCR with nested alpha and beta constant-region primers together with the SP2 primer. A single-stranded oligonucleotide containing the SP2 primer and a 12-nucleotide UMI was joined to the 3' end of the cDNA by T4 RNA ligase 1. The ligation reaction was kept at 16 degrees C for roughly 18-24 hours. To avoid over-amplification, PCR2 was usually performed as a SYBR Green qPCR and halted once a predetermined threshold was reached. All purifications after the first were performed with Agencourt AMPure XP magnetic beads. Library quantification was done by Qubit, followed by a TapeStation check on which the main peak was expected at around 650 bp. Sequencing of the pooled libraries was done on an Illumina MiSeq using v2 2x251 paired-end kits, which typically yielded roughly 1-2.1 million reads per sample. Libraries were pooled at 3 to 4 nM per sample, and 5-7% PhiX was added to improve cluster recognition. The study's processing was this. Decombinator assigned V and J genes to Demultiplexor-processed FASTQ reads by tag matching, allowing a single base-pair mismatch. Collapsinator used UMIs to correct both sequencing errors and frequency errors arising from PCR heterogeneity. CDR3Translator translated TCRs and extracted CDR3s from the conserved cysteine to the FGXG phenylalanine, flagging non-productive sequences. Gini, Shannon entropy and inverse Simpson indices were calculated on repertoires that had been subsampled to equal numbers of UMI-defined TCRs. Power-law fits to clonotype abundance distributions were performed by maximum likelihood within the linear range. For one naive CD8 sample, the pipeline and MIGEC produced similar UMI counts, unique TCR numbers and clonal distributions. A set of under 8,500 CMV-associated CDR3 sequences, compiled from VDJdb and a published dataset, was used to search the repertoires. TCRdb reanalyzed the raw reads on its own, using fastp at Q25 for trimming and MiXCR for clone calling, and kept in-frame beta chains. For every CDR3 protein sequence, its rows merge into one entry that carries the most common genes and DNA. For this entry, the V and J calls and clone size follow TCRdb and not the study's own pipeline. This sample has 100,000 to 150,000 distinct CDR3 sequences in its table, and 36% of those were observed once. The ten largest clones add up to approximately 0.9% of the sample.

The clonotype comes from a human donor in good health. The sample taken for sequencing was central memory CD4+ T cells from blood. Explained via the paper, the cell subset or site label denotes: central memory, CD45RA- CD27+. The V gene is TRBV6-5 and the J gene is TRBJ2-7; no D segment can be confidently identified. Read as DNA, the sequence is TGTGCCACCACGTACATCGACGAGCAGTACTTC. The resulting protein is CATTYIDEQYF.